This is a list of T cell receptor beta chains from one sample in a study of T-cell memory formation after mild COVID-19. TCRdb independently ran MiXCR on the 5' RACE reads; one entry per CDR3 protein. The sample lists 280,000 or so distinct CDR3 sequences; approximately 8.4% were seen once. The sample taken for sequencing was PBMCs or a T cell subset sorted from them (not recorded which). These TCRs come from a man aged 18 to 35 who had mild COVID-19 (a few samples of this study predate the infection). Cell type and time point are not known. The CDR3 runs from the conserved cysteine through the conserved F or W. A D gene is named only where the DNA matches it firmly. Not every row has a clone size; where given, it reads once, few, many or a size class.

d_call	v_call	clone_size	j_call	cdr3_nt	cdr3_aa
.	TRBV2	few	TRBJ2-1	TGTGCCAGCATGGACAGACCCTACAATGAGCAGTTCTTC	CASMDRPYNEQFF
.	TRBV12-3/TRBV12-4	.	TRBJ2-1	TGTGCCAGCAGTTTAGATGGTTCCCCCTACAATGAGCAGTTCTTC	CASSLDGSPYNEQFF
TRBD2	TRBV7-6	.	TRBJ2-1	TGTGCCAGCAGTTACAAACGAGCGGGGAATGAGCAGTTCTTC	CASSYKRAGNEQFF
.	TRBV11-2	.	TRBJ1-6	TGTGCCAGCAGCCTACCTCGCGGAGTTAATTCACCCCTCCACTTT	CASSLPRGVNSPLHF
TRBD2	TRBV10-3	.	TRBJ2-3	TGTGCCATCAGGGGAGGGACTAGCGGGGGCGGTACGCAGTATTTT	CAIRGGTSGGGTQYF
.	TRBV10-3	.	TRBJ1-5	TGTGCCATCAGCCCCCTTGACGGTCAGCCCCAGCATTTT	CAISPLDGQPQHF
.	TRBV20-1	.	TRBJ1-1	TGCAGTGCTAGGTTGGCGGGGAACACTGAAGCTTTCTTT	CSARLAGNTEAFF
TRBD2	TRBV7-2	few	TRBJ2-1	TGTGCCAGCAGCTCCATAGGGGTAGCGGGGGTTAATGAGCAGTTCTTC	CASSSIGVAGVNEQFF
.	TRBV20-1	few	TRBJ2-6	TGCAGTGCTAGAGTTTGGGAGCCCTACTCTGGGGCCAACGTCCTGACTTTC	CSARVWEPYSGANVLTF
.	TRBV5-1	few	TRBJ2-7	TGCGCCAGCAGGCAGGACTCCTACGAGCAGTACTTC	CASRQDSYEQYF
TRBD2	TRBV7-2	many	TRBJ2-7	TGTGCCAGCAGTTCAAGACTAGCGGGTGGTTCCTACGAGCAGTACTTC	CASSSRLAGGSYEQYF
.	TRBV4-1	.	TRBJ2-1	TGCGCCAGCAGCCACAGTAACAGAGACAATGAGCAGTTCTTC	CASSHSNRDNEQFF
.	TRBV7-2	.	TRBJ1-1	TGTGCCAGCAGCACCCGGGGGGGCGAGACCACTGAAGCTTTCTTT	CASSTRGGETTEAFF
.	TRBV20-1	few	TRBJ2-2	TGCAGTGCCACGGGACACTTCACCGGGGAGCTGTTTTTT	CSATGHFTGELFF
.	TRBV25-1	many	TRBJ2-2	TGTGCCAGCAGGGAGAGCGGGAACACCGGGGAGCTGTTTTTT	CASRESGNTGELFF
.	TRBV4-3	.	TRBJ1-6	TGCGCCAGCAGCCAAGATGTGGTCGCGCTGCCACCGATTTCACCCCTCCACTTT	CASSQDVVALPPISPLHF
TRBD1	TRBV12-3/TRBV12-4	once	TRBJ2-1	TGTGCCAGCAGTTGGGGTGGGACAGGGGACAATGAGCAGTTCTTC	CASSWGGTGDNEQFF
.	TRBV6-5	.	TRBJ1-1	TGTGCCAGCAGTTACCAAACCGGACAGCCATCGAAAGCTTTCTTT	CASSYQTGQPSKAFF
.	TRBV4-1	few	TRBJ1-4	TGCGCCAGCAGCCCACCTTGGGGGCGCAATGAAAAACTGTTTTTT	CASSPPWGRNEKLFF
TRBD2	TRBV10-3	.	TRBJ2-2	TGTGCCATCGGGGAGGGGATGAACACCGGGGAGCTGTTTTTT	CAIGEGMNTGELFF
TRBD2	TRBV3-1	few	TRBJ2-1	TGTGCCAGCAGCCCATCTAGCGGGGACTCCTACAATGAGCAGTTCTTC	CASSPSSGDSYNEQFF
TRBD1	TRBV10-3	many	TRBJ1-5	TGTGCCATCAGGGGTACAGGGGGCGAGCCCCAGCATTTT	CAIRGTGGEPQHF
TRBD1	TRBV4-2	.	TRBJ2-2	TGTGCCAGCAGCCAAGTCACAGGGGGAGCCGGGGAGCTGTTTTTT	CASSQVTGGAGELFF
.	TRBV5-1	few	TRBJ1-1	TGCGCCAGCAGCCCGAACCCAGCGAGCATGAACACTGAAGCTTTCTTT	CASSPNPASMNTEAFF
.	TRBV20-1	.	TRBJ1-1	TGCAGTGCTAGAGATCGGAAGGGTCTGAACACTGAAGCTTTCTTT	CSARDRKGLNTEAFF
TRBD2	TRBV4-3	.	TRBJ2-3	TGCGCCAGCAGCCACGTCATAGCGGGGGGGCCTGGAGATACGCAGTATTTT	CASSHVIAGGPGDTQYF
.	TRBV7-6	few	TRBJ2-7	TGTGCCAGCAGCTTATCCACAGGTATTTCCTACGAGCAGTACTTC	CASSLSTGISYEQYF
.	TRBV4-3	.	TRBJ1-4	TGCGCCAGCAGCCTCGGACTGAGCTCTAATGAAAAACTGTTTTTT	CASSLGLSSNEKLFF
.	TRBV5-1	.	TRBJ2-3	TGCGCCAGCAGCGGCGAAGATACGCAGTATTTT	CASSGEDTQYF
.	TRBV6-4	.	TRBJ2-3	TGTGCCAGCAGTGACTCGGGGCCCGAGGATACGCAGTATTTT	CASSDSGPEDTQYF
.	TRBV28	few	TRBJ1-1	TGTGCCAGCAGGGGAAACGGACAGAGCAGGGAAGCTTTCTTT	CASRGNGQSREAFF
.	TRBV5-6	many	TRBJ1-6	TGTGCCAGCAGCGGATCTATCGCGAACTCCTATAATTCACCCCTCCACTTT	CASSGSIANSYNSPLHF
.	TRBV4-1	many	TRBJ1-5	TGCGCCAGCAGCCAAGCCCTAGGGGAGGGTGGTCAGCCCCAGCATTTT	CASSQALGEGGQPQHF
.	TRBV5-5	many	TRBJ2-7	TGTGCCAGCAGCTCCCGGATGGCCTCCGGCCGTACCTACGAGCAGTACTTC	CASSSRMASGRTYEQYF
.	TRBV20-1	many	TRBJ2-3	TGCAGTGCTAGCGGGGGAAACACAGATACGCAGTATTTT	CSASGGNTDTQYF
TRBD2	TRBV4-2	many	TRBJ2-2	TGTGCCAGCACTAGCGGGGGGGCCGGAACCGGGGAGCTGTTTTTT	CASTSGGAGTGELFF
.	TRBV6-1	many	TRBJ2-1	TGTGCCAGCACCCGTACGACAGGTGTTTCTGAGCAGTTCTTC	CASTRTTGVSEQFF
.	TRBV5-1	.	TRBJ2-3	TGCGCCAGTGCGGACTCGGCCTCCACAGATACGCAGTATTTT	CASADSASTDTQYF
.	TRBV18	many	TRBJ2-5	TGTGCCAGCTCTGGGGAAGAGACCCAGTACTTC	CASSGEETQYF
TRBD1	TRBV7-6	many	TRBJ2-2	TGTGCCAGCAGCCCCTCCAGACAGGGAAACACCGGGGAGCTGTTTTTT	CASSPSRQGNTGELFF
.	TRBV4-1	.	TRBJ1-5	TGCGCCAGCAGCCCCGGTATAGGGCAGCAGCCCCAGCATTTT	CASSPGIGQQPQHF
.	TRBV6-5	.	TRBJ2-2	TGTGCCAGCAGTTACTACGGAACCGGGGAGCTGTTTTTT	CASSYYGTGELFF